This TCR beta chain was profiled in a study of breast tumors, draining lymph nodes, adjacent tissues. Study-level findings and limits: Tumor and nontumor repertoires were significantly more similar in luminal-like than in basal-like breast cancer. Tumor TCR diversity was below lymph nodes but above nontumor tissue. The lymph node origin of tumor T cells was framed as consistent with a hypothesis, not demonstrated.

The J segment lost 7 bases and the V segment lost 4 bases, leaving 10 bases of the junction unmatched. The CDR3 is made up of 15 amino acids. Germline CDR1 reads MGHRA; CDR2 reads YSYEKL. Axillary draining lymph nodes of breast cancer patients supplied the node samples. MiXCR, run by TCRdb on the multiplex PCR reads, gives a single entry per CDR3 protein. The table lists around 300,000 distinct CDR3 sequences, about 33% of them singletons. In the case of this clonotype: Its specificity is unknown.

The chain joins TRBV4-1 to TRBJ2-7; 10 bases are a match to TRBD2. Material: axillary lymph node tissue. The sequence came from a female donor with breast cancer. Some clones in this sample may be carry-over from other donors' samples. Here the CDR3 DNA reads TGCGCCAGCAGCCCTGGGACTAGCGAAACCCATGAGCAGTACTTC. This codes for CASSPGTSETHEQYF.